The 31 T cell receptor beta chains reported below all come from one sample, sequenced in a study of blood T cell repertoires in COVID-19. The repertoire was sequenced with immunoSEQ multiplex PCR; TCRdb's copy has only in-frame clones and lacks some. In the table there are just over 650,000 clones, around 89% of which are singletons. Sequenced: peripheral blood. These receptors all come from a woman aged 18-30 years with acute or convalescent COVID-19.

This chain uses TRBV19 with TRBJ1-1; possible D gene TRBD1, 5 bases. Germline V gene data show CDR1 as LNHDA and CDR2 as SQIVND (reference sequence). There are 12 residues in the CDR3. V shed 6 bases and J shed 6 bases, with 11 bases lying between them. The CDR3 region is CASSPGVPEAFF. The CDR3 DNA reads TGTGCCAGTAGCCCGGGGGTCCCTGAAGCTTTCTTT.

This chain connects TRBV18 to TRBJ1-1; D may be TRBD1 (5 bases). CDR1 KGHSH and CDR2 LQKENI come from the germline V gene. The CDR3 covers 15 residues. V lost 2 bases and J 2 bases, leaving 12 bases between the germline ends. The CDR3 protein is CASSPRDSSNTEAFF. CDR3 in DNA: TGTGCCAGCTCACCAAGAGACAGCTCAAACACTGAAGCTTTCTTT.

This chain links TRBV19 with TRBJ1-2; D is possibly TRBD1 (5 bases). Deletions cut 5 bases from V and 4 bases from J, with 14 bases between. CDR1 and CDR2 (germline): LNHDA, SQIVND (reference sequence). This CDR3 is built from 14 residues. CDR3 DNA sequence: TGTGCCAGTAGTGCCTCACAGGCCGGCTATGGCTACACCTTC. Protein sequence: CASSASQAGYGYTF.

The genes are TRBV21-1 and TRBJ1-1; the D call TRBD1 from the table was never checked on the DNA. TRBV21-1 is termed a pseudogene. This CDR3 is 11 amino acids long. As DNA, the CDR3 is TGTGCCAGCAGCAAAAACGACAGGGCTTTCTTT. It yields the protein CASSKNDRAFF.

The genes are TRBV10-3 and TRBJ1-3; D is perhaps TRBD1 (6 bases). Germline lookup yields CDR1 ENHRY and CDR2 SYGVKD. The CDR3 has 15 amino acids. The germline V and J ends were trimmed by 3 bases and 0 bases, with 9 bases remaining between them. The CDR3 loop is CAISDRGPSGNTIYF. The CDR3 DNA reads TGTGCCATCAGTGACAGGGGCCCCTCTGGAAACACCATATATTTT.

The chain uses TRBV9 and TRBJ1-2, with TRBD1 matching 11 bases. V shed 2 bases and J 6 bases; nucleotides not matched to a gene: 6. Germline-derived CDR1 and CDR2 are SGDLS and YYNGEE. This CDR3 contains 15 residues. The DNA for the CDR3 is TGTGCCAGCAGCGTTGGCCGGGACAGGGGGGATGGCTACACCTTC. This codes for CASSVGRDRGDGYTF.

This chain links TRBV5-5 with TRBJ1-6; the D gene is possibly TRBD1 (6 bases). V dropped 4 bases and J dropped 8 bases, with 19 bases sitting between them. Germline CDR1 reads SGHKS; CDR2 reads YYEKEE (reference sequence). The CDR3 has 16 amino acids. The CDR3 reads CASSKLDRTLDSPLHF. The DNA of the CDR3 is TGTGCCAGCAGCAAACTTGACAGGACCCTGGATTCACCCCTCCACTTT.

The chain employs TRBV7-6 and TRBJ2-3, with 13 bases lining up with TRBD2. Germline assignment: CDR1 SGHVS and CDR2 FNYEAQ. V lost 4 bases and J lost 6; bases outside the gene matches: 16. The CDR3 totals 19 residues. CDR3 protein: CASSSPTTRTSGGRDTQYF. For the CDR3, the DNA is TGTGCCAGCAGCTCCCCCACAACCCGGACTAGCGGGGGCCGGGATACGCAGTATTTT.

This chain joins TRBV11-2 and TRBJ2-7, with 7 bases fitting TRBD2. This CDR3 contains 14 residues. Trimming removed 6 bases from V and 3 bases from J; junction bases left unmatched: 8. The germline V gene encodes CDR1 SGHAT and CDR2 FQNNGV. The chain's CDR3 is CASSIVAGDYEQYF. As DNA, the CDR3 is TGTGCCAGCAGTATAGTGGCGGGGGACTACGAGCAGTACTTC.

The CDR3 bases are TGTGCCAGCAGCTTAGAGGCAGGGGGAACCTCTGGAAACACCATATATTTT. Translated: CASSLEAGGTSGNTIYF. J is TRBJ1-3 and V is TRBV13; 7 bases align to TRBD1. This CDR3 contains 17 residues. Germline CDR1 is PRHDT and CDR2 is FYEKMQ (reference sequence). The junction had 6 bases not matched to a gene; V was cut back by 1 base and J by 0 bases.

The chain employs TRBV9 and TRBJ1-5, with D possibly TRBD1 on 5 matching bases. Germline assignment: CDR1 SGDLS and CDR2 YYNGEE. The CDR3 loop spans 15 amino acids. Deletions cut 0 bases from V and 3 bases from J, with 10 bases between. CDR3 residues: CASSVDGGNNQPQHF. As DNA, the CDR3 is TGTGCCAGCAGCGTAGATGGGGGGAACAATCAGCCCCAGCATTTT.

The chain employs TRBV27 and TRBJ1-2, with 7 bases aligning to TRBD1. CDR3 length equals 15 residues. Germline CDR1 MNHEY, CDR2 SMNVEV (reference sequence). Trimming cost V 3 bases and J 7 bases; bases outside gene matches: 11. CDR3 residues: CASSLPRQGKGGYTF. Here the CDR3 DNA reads TGTGCCAGCAGTTTGCCTCGACAGGGAAAGGGTGGCTACACCTTC.

This chain joins TRBV4-1 and TRBJ1-2; TRBD1 matches 8 bases. Germline V gene lookup returns CDR1 MGHRA and CDR2 YSYEKL. This CDR3 has 14 amino acids. V lost 0 bases and J lost 6; bases outside the gene matches: 3. DNA of the CDR3: TGCGCCAGCAGCCAAGAAGGGACAGGCAATGGCTACACCTTC. Translating it yields CASSQEGTGNGYTF.

In the case of this clone: This sample includes further DNA sequences coding for the same CDR3. This sequence joins TRBV19 and TRBJ1-1, with no clear D. V dropped 1 base and J dropped 4 bases, with 4 bases sitting between them. CDR3 length: 12 amino acids. Germline V gives CDR1 LNHDA, CDR2 SQIVND (reference sequence). The DNA for the CDR3 is TGTGCCAGTAGTATAGGGAGCACTGAAGCTTTCTTT. Protein product: CASSIGSTEAFF.

The chain has TRBV18 and TRBJ1-1, with 7 bases that match TRBD1. The CDR3 is 14 amino acids. Germline V gene sequence: CDR1 KGHSH, CDR2 LQKENI. J lost 4 bases, V lost 2 bases, and 4 bases had no gene match. CDR3 amino acids: CASSPMTGFTEAFF. Written as DNA, the CDR3 is TGTGCCAGCTCACCAATGACAGGGTTCACTGAAGCTTTCTTT.

The V and J genes are TRBV19 and TRBJ1-1, with a possible D match to TRBD1 (6 bases). With 5 bases removed from V and 9 bases from J, the gap between germline ends came to 16 bases. This CDR3 region has 13 residues. The V gene's germline CDR1 is LNHDA and CDR2 SQIVND (reference sequence). Here the CDR3 reads CASSPIGGPKAFF. CDR3 bases: TGTGCCAGTAGTCCTATCGGGGGGCCAAAAGCTTTCTTT.

The chain employs TRBV29-1 and TRBJ1-1; maybe TRBD1 (6 bases). V lost 7 bases and J lost 5, with 17 bases in between. The CDR3 is 13 residues long. Per the germline V gene, CDR1 is SQVTM and CDR2 is ANQGSEA. The CDR3 region is CSATGIGRTEAFF. Written as DNA, the CDR3 is TGCAGCGCCACAGGGATCGGAAGAACTGAAGCTTTCTTT. Supplemented by reference TRBV29-1 and TRBJ1-1, the full variable domain reads SAVISQKPSRDICQRGTSLTIQCQVDSQVTMMFWYRQQPGQSLTLIATANQGSEATYESGFVIDKFPISRPNLTFSTLTVSNMSPEDSSIYLCSATGIGRTEAFFGQGTRLTVV.

This clone was seen a single time. This chain joins TRBV15 and TRBJ2-6, with TRBD2 identical over 7 bases. The CDR3 is 19 residues long. After removal of 0 bases from V and 3 bases from J, the junction contained 11 bases not matched to a gene. Germline loops: CDR1 LNHNV, CDR2 YYDKDF (reference sequence). CDR3 amino acids: CATSRDRPGGGSGANVLTF. As DNA, the CDR3 is TGTGCCACCAGCAGAGATAGGCCTGGGGGGGGAAGTGGGGCCAACGTCCTGACTTTC.

The chain recombines TRBV5-4 with TRBJ1-1; 9 bases line up with TRBD1. The CDR3 has 15 residues. With V trimmed by 4 bases and J by 4 bases, 8 bases remained unmatched. From germline, CDR1 is SGHNT and CDR2 YYREEE (reference sequence). This chain's CDR3 is CASSEGQGLLTEAFF. CDR3 coding DNA: TGTGCCAGCAGCGAGGGACAGGGCCTCCTCACTGAAGCTTTCTTT.

The chain is built from TRBV5-1 and TRBJ1-5; 7 positions agree with TRBD1. Germline CDR1 and CDR2: SGHRS and YFSETQ. Trimming cost V 4 bases and J 5 bases; bases outside gene matches: 6. The CDR3 extends over 14 amino acids. The CDR3: CASSPRTGYQPQHF. CDR3 nucleotides: TGCGCCAGCAGCCCAAGGACAGGCTATCAGCCCCAGCATTTT.

The rearrangement joins TRBV12-5 to TRBJ1-1; D is undetermined. Germline values: CDR1 LGHNT, CDR2 FRNRAP. CDR3 length: 17 amino acids. V lost 0 bases, J lost 6 bases, and 20 bases lay in between. The CDR3 DNA follows: TGTGCTAGTGGTTTGGTACTGACACCCCGGGGAGTGCCTGAAGCTTTCTTT. Protein: CASGLVLTPRGVPEAFF.

This clone was detected once. The chain carries TRBV30 and TRBJ1-2, with D possibly matching TRBD1 (5 bases). CDR1 and CDR2 (germline): GTSNPN, SVGIG (reference sequence). V lost 5 bases and J 0 bases, leaving 10 bases between the germline ends. CDR3 length equals 13 residues. The CDR3 region is CAWFGGSNYGYTF. The CDR3 nucleotides read TGTGCCTGGTTTGGGGGGTCTAACTATGGCTACACCTTC.

The V and J genes are TRBV5-8 and TRBJ1-5; D gene ambiguous. The CDR3 extends over 13 amino acids. CDR1 and CDR2 (germline): SGHTS, YDEGEE. V was trimmed by 2 bases and J by 3 bases, leaving 6 bases between them. DNA for the CDR3: TGTGCCAGCAGCTTTCAGTCCAATCAGCCCCAGCATTTT. Its protein is CASSFQSNQPQHF.

The chain has TRBV29-1 and TRBJ1-5, with D unclear. The V and J ends lost 2 bases and 2 bases respectively, with 10 bases between them. The CDR3 sequence is 14 residues long. In germline, CDR1 is SQVTM, CDR2 ANQGSEA. Here the CDR3 reads CSVELEGGNQPQHF. The CDR3 coding sequence is TGCAGCGTTGAATTAGAGGGAGGCAATCAGCCCCAGCATTTT. Together with reference TRBV29-1 and TRBJ1-5, the CDR3 gives the full variable domain: SAVISQKPSRDICQRGTSLTIQCQVDSQVTMMFWYRQQPGQSLTLIATANQGSEATYESGFVIDKFPISRPNLTFSTLTVSNMSPEDSSIYLCSVELEGGNQPQHFGDGTRLSIL.

The chain couples TRBV11-2 to TRBJ1-1; D not resolved. This CDR3 is built from 12 residues. Germline CDR1 reads SGHAT; CDR2 reads FQNNGV. Between the trimmed V and J ends, which lost 1 base and 4 bases, there was a span of 4 bases. This CDR3 is CASSLVITEAFF. The CDR3 region has the DNA TGTGCCAGCAGCTTAGTAATCACTGAAGCTTTCTTT.

The V and J genes are TRBV4-3 and TRBJ2-3; 11 bases line up with TRBD2. Germline assignment: CDR1 LGHNA and CDR2 YSLEER. V gave up 4 bases and J gave up 1 base; unmatched junction bases: 7. This CDR3 spans 17 amino acids. The CDR3 sequence is CASSRSMTSGGTDTQYF. The DNA of the CDR3 is TGCGCCAGCAGCCGATCAATGACTAGCGGGGGCACAGATACGCAGTATTTT.

This clone has more than one count but fewer than ten. The CDR3, as DNA: TGTGCCAGCAGTTACTCCGGGACAGGGGGCACTGAAGCTTTCTTT. Residues: CASSYSGTGGTEAFF. V and J are TRBV6-5 and TRBJ1-1; TRBD1 matches at 11 bases. CDR1 MNHEY and CDR2 SVGAGI come from the germline V gene. V lost 0 bases, J lost 4 bases, and 1 base stayed unmatched. CDR3 length equals 15 residues.

The CDR3 nucleotides are TGCGCCAGCAGCTTTCGGACAGGGAGCACTGAAGCTTTCTTT. Translated, it gives CASSFRTGSTEAFF. The V and J genes are TRBV5-1 and TRBJ1-1; 8 positions match TRBD1. The CDR3 has 14 residues. Trimming took 2 bases from V and 4 from J; bases not matched to a gene: 4. Germline assignment: CDR1 SGHRS and CDR2 YFSETQ.

The chain employs TRBV19 and TRBJ1-3; D unclear. Germline V gives CDR1 LNHDA, CDR2 SQIVND (reference sequence). V shed 7 bases and J shed 2 bases, with 9 bases lying between them. The CDR3 consists of 13 residues. CDR3 amino acids: CASMSGAGNTIYF. Here the CDR3 DNA reads TGTGCCAGTATGTCGGGAGCTGGAAACACCATATATTTT. Filled out from reference TRBV19 and TRBJ1-3, the complete variable domain reads DGGITQSPKYLFRKEGQNVTLSCEQNLNHDAMYWYRQDPGQGLRLIYYSQIVNDFQKGDIAEGYSVSREKKESFPLTVTSAQKNPTAFYLCASMSGAGNTIYFGEGSWLTVV.

This clone was observed once. The chain uses TRBV10-3 and TRBJ1-2, with 8 nucleotides matching TRBD1. Germline CDR1 is ENHRY and CDR2 is SYGVKD. V trimming: 10 bases; J trimming: 8 bases; junction bases outside the gene matches: 12. The CDR3 runs 13 residues. The CDR3 sequence: CATQDRVYRGYTF. The CDR3 DNA sequence: TGTGCCACCCAGGACAGGGTTTATAGGGGCTACACCTTC.

A single count supports this clone. This chain uses TRBV9 with TRBJ2-1, with TRBD2 matching 11 bases. The V gene end was trimmed by 0 bases and the J gene end by 7 bases; junction bases not matched to a gene: 3. This CDR3 has 15 residues. Germline lookup yields CDR1 SGDLS and CDR2 YYNGEE. CDR3 in DNA: TGTGCCAGCAGCGTAGTACTAGCGGGGGTTAATGAGCAGTTCTTC. Amino acid sequence: CASSVVLAGVNEQFF.